The T cell receptor (beta chain) described here comes from a study of cytomegalovirus exposure and HLA in healthy donors. Study-wide results and limits: Common viral pathogens seemed, in a later analysis, to connect with several of the most significant clusters.

The primer mix had 60 Vbeta and 13 Jbeta primers. Sequenced by immunoSEQ multiplex PCR; TCRdb stores in-frame clones only, minus some. The sample has roughly 88,000 clones; around three quarters are singletons. In germline, CDR1 is MNHEY, CDR2 SVGAGI. The CDR3 is made up of 15 amino acids. Trimming took 8 bases from V and 0 from J, leaving 14 bases between them. This clone came up once. Its antigen is currently unknown. The source is a man under 40 in good health and CMV-seropositive. The rearrangement joins TRBV6-5 to TRBJ1-3; D might be TRBD1 (5 bases). The specimen sequenced was PBMCs. The CDR3 loop reads CASSRDWDSGNTIYF. The CDR3 DNA is TGTGCCAGCTCACGGGACTGGGACTCTGGAAACACCATATATTTT.